The next 4 T cell receptor beta chains were all read from a single sample in a study of blood T cell repertoires in COVID-19. The protocol was immunoSEQ multiplex PCR, while the TCRdb copy is restricted to in-frame clones and leaves out a portion. The table has 250,000 to 300,000 clones, roughly 91% seen once. Sequenced sample: peripheral blood. These receptors all come from a woman in her thirties or forties who had recovered from COVID-19.

The chain carries TRBV7-2 and TRBJ2-2, with D uncertain. This CDR3 has 15 amino acids. The germline V and J ends were trimmed by 7 bases and 0 bases, with 12 bases remaining between them. Germline values: CDR1 SGHTA, CDR2 FQGNSA. CDR3: CASTPRWTNTGELFF. The CDR3 DNA reads as TGTGCCAGCACCCCTAGGTGGACGAACACCGGGGAGCTGTTTTTT.

The chain joins TRBV13 to TRBJ1-3; D gene uncertain. The CDR3 runs to 15 residues. The germline V gene encodes CDR1 PRHDT and CDR2 FYEKMQ (reference sequence). Trimming pared 2 bases from V and 1 base from J, leaving 9 bases between. The CDR3: CASSLPPNSGNTIYF. The CDR3 bases are TGTGCCAGCAGCTTACCCCCTAATTCTGGAAACACCATATATTTT.

The chain carries TRBV30 and TRBJ2-7; 9 bases are a match to TRBD2. V shed 3 bases and J 2 bases; nucleotides not matched to a gene: 2. Germline V gene sequence: CDR1 GTSNPN, CDR2 SVGIG (reference sequence). The CDR3 contains 13 residues. The CDR3: CAWRASGTYEQYF. The CDR3 nucleotides are TGTGCCTGGAGGGCTAGCGGGACCTACGAGCAGTACTTC.

The chain recombines TRBV11-2 with TRBJ1-6; 9 bases align to TRBD1. Germline lookup yields CDR1 SGHAT and CDR2 FQNNGV. This CDR3 contains 13 residues. The V segment lost 11 bases and the J segment 7 bases; nucleotides outside the gene matches: 6. CDR3 nucleotide sequence: TGTGCCTCGCTGGGACAGGGCAATTCACCCCTCCACTTT. Protein sequence: CASLGQGNSPLHF.